Shown below are 3 T cell receptor beta chains from a single sample sequenced in a study of blood T cell repertoires in COVID-19 (dated by TCRdb to 2020 to 2021). The library was produced with the immunoSEQ multiplex PCR assay. TCRdb's version of the immuneACCESS table is confined to in-frame rearrangements and falls short of the full clone set. An unresolved V gene accounts for under half of the shortfall where checked; the remainder is of unknown origin. Across this sample there are 250,000 to 300,000 clones, with approximately 92% seen only once. Roughly 1.1% of the sample comes from the top ten. What was sequenced was PBMCs or T cells enriched from blood (not recorded which). Receptors were obtained from a woman in her twenties or thirties who had recovered from COVID-19.

This chain connects TRBV10-1 to TRBJ2-4, with no clear D. Germline CDR1 is WNHNN and CDR2 is SYGVQD (reference sequence). CDR3 length: 17 residues. The ends were cut back, 3 bases at V and 7 bases at J, with 22 bases in the middle. DNA for the CDR3: TGCGCCAGCAGTGATATTTGGGCAGATTCCGGCGCGAACATTCAGTACTTC. Translation: CASSDIWADSGANIQYF.

This sequence joins TRBV6-2 or TRBV6-3 and TRBJ2-1; 11 nucleotides line up with TRBD2. This CDR3 region has 18 residues. Germline V gene data show CDR1 as MNHEY and CDR2 as SVGEGT. Trimming at V came to 5 bases and at J to 1 base, leaving 10 bases not matched to a gene. The CDR3, as DNA: TGTGCCAGCAGTGTTCGCGGATTAGCGGGAGGGTCCTACAATGAGCAGTTCTTC. Protein sequence: CASSVRGLAGGSYNEQFF.

The CDR3 reads CASSLVLGGWTEAFF. The CDR3 DNA follows: TGTGCCAGCAGCTTAGTACTCGGGGGATGGACTGAAGCTTTCTTT. This chain links TRBV7-2 with TRBJ1-1; possible D gene TRBD1, 5 bases. The CDR3 runs 15 residues. The V end was cut by 1 base, the J end by 5 bases, with 14 bases between. CDR1 is SGHTA, CDR2 FQGNSA, per germline.